This is a list of T cell receptor beta chains from one sample in a study of HIV-infected patients and healthy controls. TCRdb reanalysed the 5' RACE reads using MiXCR and keeps one entry per CDR3 protein. The sample shows roughly 20,000 distinct CDR3 sequences, roughly 19% of them seen only once. Source material: CD8+ T cells from blood. All receptors derive from a human donor in good health. The CDR3 runs from the conserved cysteine through the conserved F or W. A D gene is named only where the DNA matches it firmly. Expanded clones get a size class; other rows say once, few or many, or leave the size out.

v_call	clone_size	d_call	j_call	cdr3_nt	cdr3_aa
TRBV4-3	-	TRBD2	TRBJ2-1	TGCGCCAGCAGCTATAGCGGGAATGAGCAGTTCTTC	CASSYSGNEQFF
TRBV5-1	many	-	TRBJ2-3	TGCGCCAGCAGCTTAGAAACAGATGAAGATACGCAGTATTTT	CASSLETDEDTQYF
TRBV9	-	-	TRBJ2-1	TGTGCCAGCAGCGCGGAGGCAGGAGGGTACAATGAGCAGTTCTTC	CASSAEAGGYNEQFF
TRBV21-1	many	-	TRBJ2-7	TGTGCCAGCAGCAAAACGGGGGTCGACTTGGCCTACGAGCAGTACTTC	CASSKTGVDLAYEQYF
TRBV11-2	-	TRBD1	TRBJ1-2	TGTGCCAGCAGCCAGATGACAGGGGGCAACTATGGCTACACCTTC	CASSQMTGGNYGYTF
TRBV7-9	few	TRBD1	TRBJ2-4	TGTGCCAGCCGGCTCGAGGGGGCGAAAAACATTCAGTACTTC	CASRLEGAKNIQYF
TRBV20-1	many	TRBD2	TRBJ2-1	TGCAGTGCCGCGGGCGGGAGGGAATACAATGAGCAGTTCTTC	CSAAGGREYNEQFF
TRBV27	-	-	TRBJ1-5	TGTGCCAGCACCCTTGCGGTCAGGGCAAGCAATCAGCCCCAGCATTTT	CASTLAVRASNQPQHF
TRBV12-3/TRBV12-4	medium-sized	-	TRBJ2-5	TGTGCCAGCAGACATGACACGGGTTTGAAGACCCAGTACTTC	CASRHDTGLKTQYF
TRBV7-9	few	TRBD2	TRBJ2-7	TGTGCCAGCAGCCCCATCGCCTCGGGACTAGTCCGCCTCGAGCAGTACTTC	CASSPIASGLVRLEQYF
TRBV7-8	many	-	TRBJ1-4	TGTGCCAGCAAAAGGGGGAGGAATGAAAAACTGTTTTTT	CASKRGRNEKLFF
TRBV2	-	TRBD1	TRBJ1-2	TGTGCCAGCAGTGGCGGGACAGGTCGGGTTAGAGGCTACACCTTC	CASSGGTGRVRGYTF
TRBV12-3/TRBV12-4	many	TRBD1	TRBJ2-5	TGTGCCAGCAGTCCCAGGGCAGGGGGTGAGACCCAGTACTTC	CASSPRAGGETQYF
TRBV4-3	-	-	TRBJ1-3	TGCGCCAGCAGCCAAGATGCAGGGTGGTCTGGAAACACCATATATTTT	CASSQDAGWSGNTIYF
TRBV28	many	-	TRBJ2-2	TGTGCCAGCAGTTTAGACCAACTCGGTAGCACCGGGGAGCTGTTTTTT	CASSLDQLGSTGELFF
TRBV5-1	-	-	TRBJ2-7	TGCGCCAGCAGCCCGATCGGCTACTACGAGCAGTACTTC	CASSPIGYYEQYF
TRBV20-1	few	-	TRBJ2-7	TGCAGTGCTAGTTTGGGGCTCGGCTACGAGCAGTACTTC	CSASLGLGYEQYF
TRBV6-6	many	-	TRBJ2-1	TGTGCCAGCAGTTACTCGATCGGGACCCCCAATGAGCAGTTCTTC	CASSYSIGTPNEQFF
TRBV29-1	-	-	TRBJ2-1	TGCAGGGGACGTTGGGCAGGGCAAAGCTCCTACAATGAGCAGTTCTTC	CRGRWAGQSSYNEQFF
TRBV27	-	TRBD2	TRBJ2-3	TGTGCCAGCAGTGCCGGGACTAGCGGGAGTGGAGATACGCAGTATTTT	CASSAGTSGSGDTQYF
TRBV19	-	-	TRBJ1-1	TGTGCCATTCAACCGAAGGGGGGCGCTGCTTTCTTT	CAIQPKGGAAFF
TRBV4-1	-	TRBD2	TRBJ2-7	TGCGCCAGCAGCCAAGTTAGCGGGTCCTACGAGCAGTACTTC	CASSQVSGSYEQYF
TRBV29-1	-	TRBD2	TRBJ2-1	TGCAGCGTTGGTGGGCCTGGGACTAGCGGGACCTACAATGAGCAGTTCTTC	CSVGGPGTSGTYNEQFF
TRBV6-1	-	TRBD1	TRBJ2-3	TGTGCCAGCAGTGCCTGGACAGGGGCGGGAGATACGCAGTATTTT	CASSAWTGAGDTQYF
TRBV12-3/TRBV12-4	-	-	TRBJ1-1	TGTGCCAGCAGTCCCGTAAACACTGAAGCTTTCTTT	CASSPVNTEAFF
TRBV5-1	-	-	TRBJ1-4	TGCGCCAGCAGCTTGAGGAACAGTGGAGGGGCTAATGAAAAACTGTTTTTT	CASSLRNSGGANEKLFF
TRBV6-6	-	TRBD1	TRBJ2-5	TGTGCCAGCAGTTGGGGACAGAAAGAGACCCAGTACTTC	CASSWGQKETQYF
TRBV28	-	-	TRBJ2-2	TGTGCCAGTATGGAGGTTCTCGCGAACACCGGGGAGCTGTTTTTT	CASMEVLANTGELFF
TRBV5-1	-	-	TRBJ2-1	TGCGCCAGTTCCCAGGCCCCCGGGAATGAGCAGTTCTTC	CASSQAPGNEQFF
TRBV7-2	many	-	TRBJ2-1	TGTGCCAGCAGCCTATCGGACAGCTCCTACAATGAGCAGTTCTTC	CASSLSDSSYNEQFF
TRBV6-1	many	TRBD1	TRBJ1-2	TGTGCCAGCAGGGAATGGACAGGGGCTAACTATGGCTACACCTTC	CASREWTGANYGYTF
TRBV24-1	-	-	TRBJ2-5	TGTGCCACCAGCTCTTGGGCACAAGAAGAGACCCAGTACTTC	CATSSWAQEETQYF
TRBV7-8	many	TRBD1	TRBJ1-4	TGTGCCACCAACAGGGGTACTAATGAAAAACTGTTTTTT	CATNRGTNEKLFF
TRBV19	-	-	TRBJ2-7	TGTGCCAGTAGTATGACACGGAGCTCCTACGAGCAGTACTTC	CASSMTRSSYEQYF
TRBV4-1	few	-	TRBJ1-2	TGCGCCAGCAGCCAAGATCAGGGAGACAGTCCCTATGGCTACACCTTC	CASSQDQGDSPYGYTF
TRBV9	-	-	TRBJ2-1	TGTGCCAGCAGCCCATGGGGAGGACCCGCCTACAATGAGCAGTTCTTC	CASSPWGGPAYNEQFF
TRBV29-1	-	-	TRBJ2-1	TGCAGCGTTTCCCCCCGCGCAGTAGCCTACAATGAGCAGTTCTTC	CSVSPRAVAYNEQFF
TRBV24-1	many	-	TRBJ2-1	TGTGCCACCAGTGGGACGGACTACTCCGTGCAGTTCTTC	CATSGTDYSVQFF
TRBV9	-	TRBD2	TRBJ2-3	TGTGCCAGCAGCGGAGACAGTTGGGAGGGAGGCACAGATACGCAGTATTTT	CASSGDSWEGGTDTQYF
TRBV20-1	-	TRBD1	TRBJ1-4	TGCAGTGCTAGAGGGACAGGTTGGAATGAAAAACTGTTTTTT	CSARGTGWNEKLFF
TRBV6-1	-	-	TRBJ1-2	TGTGCCAGCAGTGTTCTTGGGGGAGCTAACTATGGCTACACCTTC	CASSVLGGANYGYTF
TRBV6-5	few	-	TRBJ2-7	TGTGCCAGCAGTTACGGGCGGGGTGCCGAGCAGTACTTC	CASSYGRGAEQYF
TRBV7-8	few	-	TRBJ2-3	TGTGCCAGCAGCTTAGGAATAGAGGAGGGCACAGATACGCAGTATTTT	CASSLGIEEGTDTQYF
TRBV27	few	-	TRBJ1-1	TGTGCCAGCAGTTTTGCAGGGGACACTGAAGCTTTCTTT	CASSFAGDTEAFF
TRBV12-5	few	-	TRBJ2-5	TGTGCTAGTTCGGATGCGGGCCTCCAAGAGACCCAGTACTTC	CASSDAGLQETQYF
TRBV6-6	-	-	TRBJ2-7	TGTGCCAGCAGTTACGGCGGGCCCAGGGACGAGCAGTACTTC	CASSYGGPRDEQYF
TRBV3-1	many	-	TRBJ2-3	TGTGCCAGCAGCCAAGACCCGAGGGGTAATACGCAGTATTTT	CASSQDPRGNTQYF
TRBV21-1	many	-	TRBJ2-2	TGTGCCAGCAGCAAGGGACAGGGGTGGACCGGGGAGCTGTTTTTT	CASSKGQGWTGELFF
TRBV6-2/TRBV6-3	-	-	TRBJ2-1	TGTGCCAGCAGTTACGGTCTAGCAGTTGGCAATGAGCAGTTCTTC	CASSYGLAVGNEQFF
TRBV29-1	-	-	TRBJ2-1	TGCAGCGTTGTAGGCAGGGGGACTAGTAGGGTTCAGTTCTTC	CSVVGRGTSRVQFF
TRBV19	-	TRBD2	TRBJ2-3	TGTGCCAGTACTCTAGCGGGAGGGCCAACAGATACGCAGTATTTT	CASTLAGGPTDTQYF
TRBV12-3/TRBV12-4	-	-	TRBJ2-1	TGTGCCAGCAGTTCCCCAGCTCCTACCTACAATGAGCAGTTCTTC	CASSSPAPTYNEQFF
TRBV4-1	few	-	TRBJ1-3	TGCGCCAGCAGCCAAGAGCAAGTAATGCGCCTCTCTGGAAACACCATATATTTT	CASSQEQVMRLSGNTIYF